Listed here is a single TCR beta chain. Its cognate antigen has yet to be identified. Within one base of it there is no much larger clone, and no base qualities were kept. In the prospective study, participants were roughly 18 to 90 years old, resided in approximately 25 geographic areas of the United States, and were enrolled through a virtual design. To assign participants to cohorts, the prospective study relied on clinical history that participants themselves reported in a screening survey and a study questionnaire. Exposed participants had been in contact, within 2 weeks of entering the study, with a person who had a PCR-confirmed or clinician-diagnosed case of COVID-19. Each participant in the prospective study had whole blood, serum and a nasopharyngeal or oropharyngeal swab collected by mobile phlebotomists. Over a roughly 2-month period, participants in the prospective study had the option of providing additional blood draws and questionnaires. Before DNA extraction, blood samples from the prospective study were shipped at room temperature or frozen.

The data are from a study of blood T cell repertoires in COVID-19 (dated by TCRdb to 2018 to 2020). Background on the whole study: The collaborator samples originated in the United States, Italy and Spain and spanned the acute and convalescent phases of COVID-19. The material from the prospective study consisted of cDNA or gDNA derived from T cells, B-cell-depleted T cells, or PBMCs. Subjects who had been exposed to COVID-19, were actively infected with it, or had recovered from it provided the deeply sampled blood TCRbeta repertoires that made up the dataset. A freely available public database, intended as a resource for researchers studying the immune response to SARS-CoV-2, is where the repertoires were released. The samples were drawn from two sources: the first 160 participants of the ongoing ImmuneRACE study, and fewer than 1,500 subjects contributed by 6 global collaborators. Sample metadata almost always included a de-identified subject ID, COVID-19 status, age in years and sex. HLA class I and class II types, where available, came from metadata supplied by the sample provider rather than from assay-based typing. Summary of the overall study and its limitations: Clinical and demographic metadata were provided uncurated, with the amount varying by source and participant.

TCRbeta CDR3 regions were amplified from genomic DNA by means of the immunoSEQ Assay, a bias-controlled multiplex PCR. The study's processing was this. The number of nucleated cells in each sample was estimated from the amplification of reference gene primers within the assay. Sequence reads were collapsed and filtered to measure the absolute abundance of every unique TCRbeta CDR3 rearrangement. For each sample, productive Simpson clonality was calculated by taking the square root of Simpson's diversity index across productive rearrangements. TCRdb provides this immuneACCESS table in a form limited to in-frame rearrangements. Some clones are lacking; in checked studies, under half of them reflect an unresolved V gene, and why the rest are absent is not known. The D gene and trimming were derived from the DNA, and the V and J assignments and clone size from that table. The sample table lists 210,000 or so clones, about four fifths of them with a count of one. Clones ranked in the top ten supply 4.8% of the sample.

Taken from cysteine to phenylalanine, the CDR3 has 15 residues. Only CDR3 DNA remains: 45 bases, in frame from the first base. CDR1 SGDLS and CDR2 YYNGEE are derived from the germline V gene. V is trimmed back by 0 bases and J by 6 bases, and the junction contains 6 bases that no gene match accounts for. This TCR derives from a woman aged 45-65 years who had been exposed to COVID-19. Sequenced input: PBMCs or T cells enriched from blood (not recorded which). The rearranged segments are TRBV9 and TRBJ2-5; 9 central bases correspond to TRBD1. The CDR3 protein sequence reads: CASSVGGDRAKTQYF. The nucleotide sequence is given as TGTGCCAGCAGCGTAGGGGGGGACAGGGCCAAGACCCAGTACTTC.